Presented here are 11 T cell receptor beta chains from one specimen sequenced in a study of T cells in Graves' hyperthyroidism and ophthalmopathy. Regions amplified from RNA transcripts were the TCR beta CDR3 regions. First-round RT-PCR of the TCR CDR3 relied on the HTBI primer set. TCRdb recomputed calls from the multiplex PCR reads with MiXCR, one row per CDR3 protein. The table has some 490,000 distinct CDR3 sequences, 15% to 20% seen once; the top ten hold approximately 30%. Sample: blood. The receptor set was obtained from a woman in her twenties or thirties with Graves' ophthalmopathy.

In its sample, this clonotype was seen a few times. This rearrangement joins TRBV19 to TRBJ2-3, with unresolved D. CDR1 is LNHDA, CDR2 SQIVND, per germline (reference sequence). CDR3 length equals 15 residues. V dropped 3 bases and J dropped 0 bases, with 10 bases sitting between them. The CDR3 sequence is CASSMLGSSTDTQYF. The CDR3 nucleotides read TGTGCCAGTAGTATGCTCGGGTCGAGCACAGATACGCAGTATTTT.

Remarks on this clonotype: Just one base apart from a much larger clone, this may be a read error. CDR3 amino acids: CASSPISQASYEQYF. In DNA, the CDR3 is TGCGCCAGCAGCCCAATAAGTCAGGCCTCCTACGAGCAGTACTTC. This chain links TRBV5-1 with TRBJ2-7, with D unresolved. This CDR3 spans 15 amino acids. Germline V gene sequence: CDR1 SGHRS, CDR2 YFSETQ. V was cut by 4 bases and J by 0 bases, with 14 bases left in between.

Only a few counts were recorded for this clonotype. The chain couples TRBV20-1 to TRBJ2-5; 9 bases map to TRBD1. Germline loops: CDR1 DFQATT, CDR2 SNEGSKA (reference sequence). The CDR3 sequence is 13 residues long. The CDR3 DNA is TGCAGCTGGGGGGGGGACAGGGTGGAGACCCAGTACTTC. It is translated as CSWGGDRVETQYF.

This clonotype occurred many times. The chain uses TRBV10-3 and TRBJ2-7; 7 bases line up with TRBD2. In germline, CDR1 is ENHRY, CDR2 SYGVKD. V lost 8 bases and J lost 7; bases outside the gene matches: 8. The CDR3 covers 12 residues. The CDR3 sequence: CAIGAGEKEQYF. The CDR3 bases are TGTGCCATCGGGGCGGGAGAGAAAGAGCAGTACTTC.

At least ten counts were recorded for this clonotype. The chain has TRBV7-2 and TRBJ2-7; D is unclear. Germline V lookup: CDR1 SGHTA, CDR2 FQGNSA. This CDR3 contains 14 residues. V was shortened by 0 bases and J by 3 bases, with 9 bases between the two germline ends. In DNA form, the CDR3 reads TGTGCCAGCAGCTTAGCGCTTGCAATCTACGAGCAGTACTTC. This gives the protein CASSLALAIYEQYF.

The J gene is TRBJ2-7, the V gene TRBV5-1; 8 bases are shared with TRBD2. The length of the CDR3 is 20 residues. V was pared by 0 bases and J by 3 bases, with 20 bases of the junction left unmatched. Germline values: CDR1 SGHRS, CDR2 YFSETQ. Here the CDR3 DNA reads TGCGCCAGCAGCTTGGGACCGTTAGCAGTCTTAGCGGGAACGAGCTACGAGCAGTACTTC. Translated: CASSLGPLAVLAGTSYEQYF.

This rearrangement joins TRBV24-1 to TRBJ1-5, with 7 bases identical to TRBD1. CDR1 and CDR2 (germline): KGHDR, SFDVKD. V was clipped by 9 bases and J by 0 bases; unmatched bases: 10. This CDR3 spans 16 amino acids. The DNA for the CDR3 is TGTGCCACCTCAACAGGGGCTGGGGGTAGCAATCAGCCCCAGCATTTT. As protein: CATSTGAGGSNQPQHF.

This clonotype was observed a handful of times. J is TRBJ2-1 and V is TRBV7-2, with TRBD2 as a possible D gene (6 bases). Germline V gene lookup returns CDR1 SGHTA and CDR2 FQGNSA. The length of the CDR3 is 17 residues. V gave up 0 bases and J gave up 5 bases, with 17 bases separating them. The CDR3 DNA is TGTGCCAGCAGCTTAGCCGGGCCTTTGACTAGGGACAATGAGCAGTTCTTC. The encoded protein is CASSLAGPLTRDNEQFF.

The gene calls are TRBV28 and TRBJ2-1; 8 bases map to TRBD2. V shed 7 bases, J shed 4 bases, and the junction held 9 bases outside the gene matches. The length of the CDR3 is 15 residues. Germline V gene data show CDR1 as MDHEN and CDR2 as SYDVKM. CDR3 nucleotide sequence: TGTGCCAGCACTGGTAGCGGGAATCTTTACAATGAGCAGTTCTTC. Its protein is CASTGSGNLYNEQFF.

This clonotype was seen many times. The rearrangement links TRBV29-1 to TRBJ2-7, with 8 bases fitting TRBD1. The CDR3 extends over 13 amino acids. CDR1 and CDR2 (germline): SQVTM, ANQGSEA. The trim removed 2 bases at V and 7 bases at J, leaving 7 bases unmatched. This CDR3 reads CSVEPRGLSEQYF. Written as DNA, the CDR3 is TGCAGCGTTGAACCCAGGGGGCTAAGTGAGCAGTACTTC.

This clonotype was observed a handful of times. The chain recombines TRBV29-1 with TRBJ2-7, with 7 bases matching TRBD1. Looked up from germline, CDR1 is SQVTM and CDR2 is ANQGSEA. This CDR3 is 13 amino acids long. CDR3 sequence reads: CSGGQGESYEQYF. CDR3 coding DNA: TGCAGTGGTGGCCAGGGGGAATCCTACGAGCAGTACTTC.